This passage covers 21 T cell receptor beta chains from one sample sequenced in a study of T cell clusters in autoimmune cytopenias (dated by TCRdb to about 2019). Data came from an Illumina MiSeq. TRB rearrangements were amplified by multiplex PCR using a touch-down protocol with TRB-A and TRB-B primer pools mixed in one tube. TCRdb reprocessed the reads, reporting each CDR3 protein sequence once and no DNA. The sample's table lists a count of a few thousand distinct CDR3 sequences. Approximately 14% of the sample goes to the ten largest clones. Each sample's TRB amplification started from around 230 ng of peripheral blood genomic DNA, which corresponds to 38,000 or so genome equivalents. In addition, the sample was reused for a study of T cell repertoires in aging, cancer and after chemotherapy.

Sample: peripheral blood. The origin of the receptors is a human donor in good health.

This clonotype is identified as medium-sized (0.01 to 0.1%) from frequency. This rearrangement joins TRBV30 to TRBJ2-3; TCRdb calls TRBD1, which cannot be checked without DNA. The CDR3 is 14 amino acids. CDR1 is GTSNPN, CDR2 SVGIG, per germline (reference sequence). The CDR3 loop is CAWSVLGGTDTQYF.

Measured by frequency, this clonotype is medium-sized. This rearrangement joins TRBV12-3 or TRBV12-4 to TRBJ1-6; no DNA is available, so the TRBD1 call from TCRdb remains unchecked. This CDR3 is 14 amino acids long. CDR3 sequence reads: CASRRRGSGQSIHF.

Its frequency marks this clonotype as medium-sized. The CDR3 loop is CASSYSIPPLHF. V gene TRBV6-2 or TRBV6-3 combines with J gene TRBJ1-6. This CDR3 region has 12 residues. The germline gives CDR1 MNHEY, CDR2 SVGEGT.

The rearrangement uses TRBV6-6 and TRBJ1-1; without DNA, the TCRdb call of TRBD1 cannot be checked. Germline loops: CDR1 MNHNY, CDR2 SVGAGI (reference sequence). The CDR3 contains 21 residues. CDR3: CASSYRRDTRTLKLGGAEAFF.

The CDR3 region is CASREGTILYGYTF. The V and J genes are TRBV6-1 and TRBJ1-2; TCRdb indicates TRBD1, and absent DNA this call remains unverified. This CDR3 contains 14 residues. Germline V gene sequence: CDR1 MNHNS, CDR2 SASEGT.

Its frequency marks this clonotype as medium-sized. This chain connects TRBV6-1 to TRBJ1-2; without DNA, the TCRdb call of TRBD1 cannot be checked. CDR1 and CDR2 from the germline V gene are MNHNS and SASEGT. CDR3 length: 14 residues. CDR3 in amino acids: CASRMNRDDYGYTF.

Its frequency marks this clonotype as medium-sized. The chain recombines TRBV12-3 or TRBV12-4 with TRBJ2-3; TCRdb picks TRBD1, but there is no DNA to check that call. There are 15 residues in the CDR3. CDR3 loop: CASTTHPTGTDTQYF.

Measured by frequency, this clonotype is medium-sized. The chain has TRBV12-3 or TRBV12-4 and TRBJ1-2. The CDR3 has 12 residues. The CDR3 here is CASSFGLGGYTF.

This clonotype is labeled medium-sized based on frequency. V and J are TRBV12-3 or TRBV12-4 and TRBJ2-3; there is no DNA to check the TCRdb D call of TRBD2. The CDR3 totals 16 residues. The CDR3 protein is CASSDSPRGTTDTQYF.

The gene calls are TRBV27 and TRBJ2-3; TCRdb indicates TRBD2, and absent DNA this call remains unverified. This CDR3 has 15 amino acids. Germline V gives CDR1 MNHEY, CDR2 SMNVEV (reference sequence). This CDR3 reads CASSLAAGGGDTQYF.

Judged by frequency, this clonotype is medium-sized. This CDR3 is CAWRGLPNTGELFF. The V and J genes are TRBV30 and TRBJ2-2; TCRdb calls TRBD2, which cannot be checked without DNA. CDR1 is GTSNPN, CDR2 SVGIG, per germline (reference sequence). The CDR3 length is 14 residues.

The V gene is TRBV6-5, the J gene TRBJ2-1. This CDR3 contains 12 residues. The V gene's germline CDR1 is MNHEY and CDR2 SVGAGI. CDR3: CASSYQVGEQFF.

V usage is TRBV20-1 and J usage is TRBJ1-5. CDR1 DFQATT and CDR2 SNEGSKA come from the germline V gene (reference sequence). This CDR3 region has 15 residues. This CDR3 is CSAREAQRSDQPQHF.

This clonotype registers medium-sized by frequency. This rearrangement joins TRBV15 to TRBJ1-1; checking the TCRdb D call of TRBD1 is not possible without DNA. This CDR3 region has 15 residues. Germline V gene data show CDR1 as LNHNV and CDR2 as YYDKDF (reference sequence). CDR3 sequence reads: CATSRAPGRGRRAFF.

Measured by frequency, this clonotype is medium-sized. This chain uses TRBV19 with TRBJ1-5. The V gene's germline CDR1 is LNHDA and CDR2 SQIVND (reference sequence). This CDR3 contains 16 residues. The CDR3 sequence: CASRQPGLQSNQPQHF.

This sequence joins TRBV12-3 or TRBV12-4 and TRBJ1-6; TCRdb names TRBD1, which stays unverified in the absence of DNA. The CDR3 covers 14 residues. The CDR3 reads CASRAGALNSPLHF.

J is TRBJ2-1 and V is TRBV19; TCRdb outputs TRBD2, but without DNA this stays unchecked. The CDR3 contains 12 residues. Germline CDR1 reads LNHDA; CDR2 reads SQIVND (reference sequence). The CDR3 loop reads CASRLSGGEQFF.

This clonotype is labeled medium-sized (0.01 to 0.1%) based on frequency. The chain employs TRBV5-1 and TRBJ2-3; the D call of TRBD2 rests on TCRdb alone, since no DNA is present to check it. This CDR3 comprises 15 residues. Germline CDR1 SGHRS, CDR2 YFSETQ. The CDR3 spells CASSAEGKRTDTQYF.

The chain links TRBV5-1 to TRBJ2-7; as DNA is missing, the TRBD1 call by TCRdb cannot be tested. Germline CDR1 reads SGHRS; CDR2 reads YFSETQ. The CDR3 loop spans 15 amino acids. This CDR3 reads CASSLGQGVSYEQYF.

Its frequency marks this clonotype as medium-sized (0.01 to 0.1%). The chain has TRBV6-2 or TRBV6-3 and TRBJ1-4. This CDR3 has 16 residues. The germline V gene encodes CDR1 MNHEY and CDR2 SVGEGT. The CDR3 sequence is CASKGGKGATNEKLFF.

This clonotype shows up as medium-sized by frequency. This chain joins TRBV5-4 and TRBJ1-2; the TRBD1 assignment by TCRdb is unverifiable without DNA. CDR1 and CDR2 from the germline V gene are SGHNT and YYREEE (reference sequence). The CDR3 extends over 13 amino acids. The CDR3 spells CASSSTGFYGYTF.